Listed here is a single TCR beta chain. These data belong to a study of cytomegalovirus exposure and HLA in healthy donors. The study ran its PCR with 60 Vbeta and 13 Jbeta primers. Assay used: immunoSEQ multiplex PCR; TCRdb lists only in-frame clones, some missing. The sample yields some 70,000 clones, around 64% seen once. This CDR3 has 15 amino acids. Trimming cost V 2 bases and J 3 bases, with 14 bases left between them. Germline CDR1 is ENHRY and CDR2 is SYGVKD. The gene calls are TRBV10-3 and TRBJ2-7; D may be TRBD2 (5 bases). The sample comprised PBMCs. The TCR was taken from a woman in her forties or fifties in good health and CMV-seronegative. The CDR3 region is CAISETGLISYEQYF. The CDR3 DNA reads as TGTGCCATCAGTGAGACCGGACTTATAAGCTACGAGCAGTACTTC.